This T cell receptor (beta chain) originates from a study of blood T cell repertoires in COVID-19. The age range of participants was about 18 to 89 years, with residence in about two dozen US areas. Cohort placement rested on clinical history that participants reported themselves. Authors' processing steps: The assay estimated nucleated cells by amplifying reference gene primers. Assay: immunoSEQ multiplex PCR; the TCRdb copy retains only in-frame clones and omits some. V, J and clone size were drawn from that table, and D and trimming were deduced from the DNA. There are roughly 240,000 clones in the sample; approximately 88% occur only once, and 2% to 2.5% lies in the top ten. The V and J ends lost 2 bases and 2 bases respectively, with 12 bases between them. Germline CDR1 reads LGHNA; CDR2 reads YSLEER. The CDR3 covers 16 residues.

This receptor was identified in a woman in her thirties or forties with acute COVID-19. The specimen sequenced was PBMCs or T cells enriched from blood (not recorded which). V is TRBV4-3 and J is TRBJ2-2; D call uncertain. CDR3 residues: CASSQNNPRNTGELFF. The CDR3 DNA reads as TGCGCCAGCAGCCAAAACAACCCCCGAAACACCGGGGAGCTGTTTTTT.